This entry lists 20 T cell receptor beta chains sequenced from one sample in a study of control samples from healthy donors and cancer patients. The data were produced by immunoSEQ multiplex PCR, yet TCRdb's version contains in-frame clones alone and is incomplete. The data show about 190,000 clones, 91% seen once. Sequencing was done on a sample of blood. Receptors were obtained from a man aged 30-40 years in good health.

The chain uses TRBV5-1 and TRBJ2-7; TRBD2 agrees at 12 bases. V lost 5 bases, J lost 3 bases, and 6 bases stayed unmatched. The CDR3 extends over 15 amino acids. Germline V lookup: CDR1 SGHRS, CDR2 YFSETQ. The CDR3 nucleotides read TGCGCCAGCAGTCAGACTAGCGGGGGATACTACGAGCAGTACTTC. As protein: CASSQTSGGYYEQYF.

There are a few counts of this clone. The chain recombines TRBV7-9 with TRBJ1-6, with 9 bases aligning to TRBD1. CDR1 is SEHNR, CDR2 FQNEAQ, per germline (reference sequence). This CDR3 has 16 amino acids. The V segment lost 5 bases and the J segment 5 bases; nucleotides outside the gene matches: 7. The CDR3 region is CASSAPGTGNNSPLHF. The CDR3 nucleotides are TGTGCCAGCAGCGCGCCCGGGACAGGGAATAATTCACCCCTCCACTTT.

The CDR3: CASSGGQTYEQYF. CDR3 bases: TGTGCCAGCAGCGGCGGTCAGACCTACGAGCAGTACTTC. This sequence joins TRBV9 and TRBJ2-7; no definite D call. Germline V gene lookup returns CDR1 SGDLS and CDR2 YYNGEE. Trimming removed 3 bases from V and 2 bases from J, with 9 bases in between. The CDR3 loop spans 13 amino acids.

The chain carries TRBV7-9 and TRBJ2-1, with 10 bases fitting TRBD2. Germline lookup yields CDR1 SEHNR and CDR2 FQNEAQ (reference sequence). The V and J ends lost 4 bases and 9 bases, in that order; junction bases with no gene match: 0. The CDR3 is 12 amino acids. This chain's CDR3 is CASSWTSGEQFF. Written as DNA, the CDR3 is TGTGCCAGCAGCTGGACTAGCGGTGAGCAGTTCTTC.

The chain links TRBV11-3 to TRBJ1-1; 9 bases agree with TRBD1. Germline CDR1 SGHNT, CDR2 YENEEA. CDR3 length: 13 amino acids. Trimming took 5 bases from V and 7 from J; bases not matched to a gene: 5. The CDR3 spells CASSHGQGFEAFF. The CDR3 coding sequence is TGTGCCAGCAGCCACGGACAGGGGTTTGAAGCTTTCTTT.

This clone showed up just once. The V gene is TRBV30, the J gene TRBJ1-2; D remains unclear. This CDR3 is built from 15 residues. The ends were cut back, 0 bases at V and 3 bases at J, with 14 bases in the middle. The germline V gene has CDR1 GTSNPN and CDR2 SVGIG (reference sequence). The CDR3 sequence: CAWSVRQTGHYGYTF. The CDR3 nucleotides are TGTGCCTGGAGTGTACGGCAGACTGGTCACTATGGCTACACCTTC.

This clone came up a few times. In DNA form, the CDR3 reads TGCGCCAGCAGAAGTTTGGAAGACAGGGTGGGTGAAAAACTGTTTTTT. Amino acid sequence: CASRSLEDRVGEKLFF. The J gene is TRBJ1-4, the V gene TRBV5-1; 7 positions match TRBD1. V lost 5 bases and J lost 7; bases outside the gene matches: 14. Germline-derived CDR1 and CDR2 are SGHRS and YFSETQ. CDR3 length: 16 residues.

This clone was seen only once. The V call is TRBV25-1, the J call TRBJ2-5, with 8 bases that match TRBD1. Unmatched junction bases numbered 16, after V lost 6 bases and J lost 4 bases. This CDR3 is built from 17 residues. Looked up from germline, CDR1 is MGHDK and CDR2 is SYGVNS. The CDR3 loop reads CASRSSQGQVSLETQYF. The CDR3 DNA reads TGTGCCAGCAGATCATCTCAGGGACAGGTTTCCTTAGAGACCCAGTACTTC.

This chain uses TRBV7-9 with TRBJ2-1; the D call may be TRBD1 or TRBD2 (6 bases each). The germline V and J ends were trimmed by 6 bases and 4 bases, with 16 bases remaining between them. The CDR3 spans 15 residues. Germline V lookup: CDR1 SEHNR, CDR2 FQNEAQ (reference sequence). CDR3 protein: CASSSTGTLYNEQFF. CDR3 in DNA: TGTGCCAGCAGTAGTACAGGGACTTTGTACAATGAGCAGTTCTTC.

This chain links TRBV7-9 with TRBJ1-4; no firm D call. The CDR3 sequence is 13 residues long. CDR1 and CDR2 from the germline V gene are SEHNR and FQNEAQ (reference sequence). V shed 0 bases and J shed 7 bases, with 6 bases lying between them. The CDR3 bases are TGTGCCAGCAGCTTAGCGCTCACTGAAAAACTGTTTTTT. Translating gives CASSLALTEKLFF.

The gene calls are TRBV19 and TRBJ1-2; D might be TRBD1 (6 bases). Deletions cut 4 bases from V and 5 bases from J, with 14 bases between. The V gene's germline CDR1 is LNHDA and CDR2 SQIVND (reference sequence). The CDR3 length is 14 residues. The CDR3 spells CASSRSRDNYGYTF. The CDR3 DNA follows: TGTGCCAGTAGTAGATCCCGGGACAATTATGGCTACACCTTC.

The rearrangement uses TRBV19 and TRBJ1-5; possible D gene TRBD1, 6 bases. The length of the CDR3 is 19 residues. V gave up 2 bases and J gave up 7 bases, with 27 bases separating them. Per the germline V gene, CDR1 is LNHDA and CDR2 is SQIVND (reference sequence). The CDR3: CASSISTGRIAGSGQPQHF. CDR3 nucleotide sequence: TGTGCCAGTAGTATATCTACAGGGCGCATAGCAGGTTCGGGACAGCCCCAGCATTTT.

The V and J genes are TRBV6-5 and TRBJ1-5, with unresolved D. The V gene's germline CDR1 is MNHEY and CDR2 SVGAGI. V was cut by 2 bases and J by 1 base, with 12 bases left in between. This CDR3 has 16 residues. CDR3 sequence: CASSYNPHGSNQPQHF. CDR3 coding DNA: TGTGCCAGCAGTTACAATCCCCACGGCAGCAATCAGCCCCAGCATTTT.

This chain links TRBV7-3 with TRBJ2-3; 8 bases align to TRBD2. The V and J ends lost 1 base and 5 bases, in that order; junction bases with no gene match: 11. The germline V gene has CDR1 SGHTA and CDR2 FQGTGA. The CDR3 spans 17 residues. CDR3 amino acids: CASSLNVMPGGLDTQYF. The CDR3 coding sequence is TGTGCCAGCAGCTTAAATGTGATGCCGGGGGGGTTAGATACGCAGTATTTT. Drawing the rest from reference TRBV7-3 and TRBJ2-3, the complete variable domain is GAGVSQTPSNKVTEKGKYVELRCDPISGHTALYWYRQSLGQGPEFLIYFQGTGAADDSGLPNDRFFAVRPEGSVSTLKIQRTERGDSAVYLCASSLNVMPGGLDTQYFGPGTRLTVL.

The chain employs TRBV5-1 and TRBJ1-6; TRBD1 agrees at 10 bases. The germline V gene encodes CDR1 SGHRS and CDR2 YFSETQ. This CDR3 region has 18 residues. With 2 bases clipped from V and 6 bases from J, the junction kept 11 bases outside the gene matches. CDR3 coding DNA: TGCGCCAGCAGCTTCGATTTCGGGACAGGGGCCAGTAATTCACCCCTCCACTTT. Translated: CASSFDFGTGASNSPLHF.

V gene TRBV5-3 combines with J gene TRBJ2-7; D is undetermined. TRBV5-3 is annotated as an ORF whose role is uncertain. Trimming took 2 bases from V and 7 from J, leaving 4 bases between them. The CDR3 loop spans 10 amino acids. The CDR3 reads CARSFQEQYF. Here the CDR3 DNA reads TGTGCCAGAAGCTTCCAGGAGCAGTACTTC.

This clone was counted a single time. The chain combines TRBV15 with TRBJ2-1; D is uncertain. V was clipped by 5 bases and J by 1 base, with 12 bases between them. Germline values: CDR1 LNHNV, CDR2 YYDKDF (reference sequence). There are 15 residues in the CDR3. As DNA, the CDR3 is TGTGCCACCAGCCAAGATTGGGGTTCCTACAATGAGCAGTTCTTC. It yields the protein CATSQDWGSYNEQFF.

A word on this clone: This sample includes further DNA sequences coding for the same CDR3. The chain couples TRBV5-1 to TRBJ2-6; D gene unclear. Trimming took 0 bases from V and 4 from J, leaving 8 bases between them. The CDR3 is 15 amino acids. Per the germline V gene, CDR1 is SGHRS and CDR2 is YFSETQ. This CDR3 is CASSLAGSGANVLTF. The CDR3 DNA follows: TGCGCCAGCAGCTTGGCCGGGTCGGGGGCCAACGTCCTGACTTTC.

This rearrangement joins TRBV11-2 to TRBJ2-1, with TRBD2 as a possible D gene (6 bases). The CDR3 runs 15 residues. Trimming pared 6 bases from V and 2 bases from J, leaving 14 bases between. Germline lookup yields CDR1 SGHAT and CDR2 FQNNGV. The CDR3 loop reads CASRRRGSAYNEQFF. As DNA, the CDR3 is TGTGCCAGCAGACGTCGGGGGTCAGCCTACAATGAGCAGTTCTTC.

Written as DNA, the CDR3 is TGTGCCAGCAGTTTAGGCAGAGCCTACGAGCAGTACTTC. Its protein is CASSLGRAYEQYF. The genes are TRBV12-3 or TRBV12-4 and TRBJ2-7; D is unresolved. The CDR3 sequence is 13 residues long. V was trimmed by 1 base and J by 2 bases, leaving 6 bases between them.